The next 14 T cell receptor beta chains were all read from a single sample in a study of type 1 regulatory T cells. MiXCR was run by TCRdb on the reads, yielding one entry per CDR3 protein. This sample carries fewer than 25,000 distinct CDR3 sequences, 55% to 75% of them seen once, and the ten largest clones take approximately 14%. These receptors' targets are unknown. The sequencing input was cultured T cells, either the whole culture or a sorted T cell fraction (not recorded which). Subset given: Tr1-enriched cell product generated in vitro against host alloantigens. The receptor source for this set is a human donor in good health.

This clonotype has only one observation. J is TRBJ2-1 and V is TRBV6-1, with a weak D call TRBD2 (5 bases). With 3 bases removed from V and 8 bases from J, the gap between germline ends came to 14 bases. Germline V gene sequence: CDR1 MNHNS, CDR2 SASEGT. CDR3 length equals 14 residues. CDR3 DNA: TGTGCCAGCAGTGACCTTGGCAGTAGCGATGAGCAGTTCTTC. Its protein product is CASSDLGSSDEQFF.

The chain carries TRBV11-1 and TRBJ2-7; D perhaps matches TRBD1 (6 bases). This CDR3 has 13 residues. CDR1 and CDR2 (germline): SGHAT, FQDESV (reference sequence). Trimming removed 5 bases from V and 4 bases from J, with 12 bases in between. For the CDR3, the DNA is TGTGCCAGCAGCCGCGACAGGATTTACGAGCAGTACTTC. This translates into CASSRDRIYEQYF.

This clonotype is medium-sized. The chain is built from TRBV6-6 and TRBJ2-3; the D call may be TRBD1 or TRBD2 (5 bases each). This CDR3 is built from 13 residues. Germline values: CDR1 MNHNY, CDR2 SVGAGI (reference sequence). The ends were cut back, 5 bases at V and 9 bases at J, with 15 bases in the middle. The CDR3 region has the DNA TGTGCCAGCAGTGTCTCGCTAGAGGGGACGCAGTATTTT. Amino acids: CASSVSLEGTQYF.

This clonotype was seen more than once but under ten times. The chain recombines TRBV9 with TRBJ1-2; D unclear. V gave up 3 bases and J gave up 4 bases, with 22 bases separating them. Germline-derived CDR1 and CDR2 are SGDLS and YYNGEE. This CDR3 region has 17 residues. The CDR3 nucleotides are TGTGCCAGCAGCGCGTCCTCCCCCAATCTCGGGTTCTATGGCTACACCTTC. This sequence encodes CASSASSPNLGFYGYTF.

This chain connects TRBV11-1 to TRBJ2-2, with TRBD2 identical over 7 bases. The CDR3 is 16 amino acids. Germline trimming cut 5 bases from V and 0 bases from J; bases unmatched to any gene: 6. Per germline, CDR1 SGHAT and CDR2 FQDESV (reference sequence). The chain's CDR3 is CASSQTGLTNTGELFF. CDR3 coding DNA: TGTGCCAGCAGCCAAACGGGACTAACGAACACCGGGGAGCTGTTTTTT.

This sequence joins TRBV5-5 and TRBJ2-2; 9 bases align to TRBD1. CDR3 size: 16 residues. With V trimmed by 0 bases and J by 2 bases, 2 bases remained unmatched. Germline loops: CDR1 SGHKS, CDR2 YYEKEE (reference sequence). CDR3 region: CASSLVQGANTGELFF. The CDR3 nucleotides read TGTGCCAGCAGCTTGGTACAGGGGGCAAACACCGGGGAGCTGTTTTTT.

The chain joins TRBV7-8 to TRBJ1-3; D remains unclear. Trimming took 6 bases from V and 0 from J, leaving 21 bases between them. Germline CDR1 is SGHVS and CDR2 is FQNEAQ. This CDR3 has 18 residues. CDR3 in amino acids: CASSFGAGRKISGNTIYF. CDR3 nucleotide sequence: TGTGCCAGCAGTTTTGGAGCCGGGCGTAAAATCTCTGGAAACACCATATATTTT.

This chain joins TRBV20-1 and TRBJ2-1, with 9 bases aligning to TRBD2. After removal of 0 bases from V and 6 bases from J, the junction contained 6 bases not matched to a gene. The CDR3 covers 15 residues. Germline V gives CDR1 DFQATT, CDR2 SNEGSKA (reference sequence). As DNA, the CDR3 is TGCAGTGCTAGAGATTCGGCTAGCGGGGTCAATGAGCAGTTCTTC. As protein: CSARDSASGVNEQFF.

The J gene is TRBJ2-5, the V gene TRBV2, with TRBD2 as a possible D gene (7 bases). V was trimmed by 7 bases and J by 5 bases, leaving 26 bases between them. The CDR3 length is 17 residues. The germline gives CDR1 SNHLY, CDR2 FYNNEI. CDR3 region: CASISRLGGAVGETQYF. For the CDR3, the DNA is TGTGCCAGCATTTCAAGACTGGGGGGGGCTGTGGGGGAGACCCAGTACTTC.

V and J are TRBV7-9 and TRBJ2-2, with 8 bases matching TRBD1. Trimming took 6 bases from V and 5 from J; bases not matched to a gene: 5. Germline-derived CDR1 and CDR2 are SEHNR and FQNEAQ (reference sequence). CDR3 length equals 14 residues. CDR3 bases: TGTGCCAGCAGAACGGACAGGGCAACCGGGGAGCTGTTTTTT. Its translation: CASRTDRATGELFF.

The V call is TRBV4-1, the J call TRBJ2-3; 7 nucleotides line up with TRBD1. The V gene end was trimmed by 0 bases and the J gene end by 4 bases; junction bases not matched to a gene: 7. CDR1 is MGHRA, CDR2 YSYEKL, per germline. The CDR3 loop spans 16 amino acids. CDR3 residues: CASSQEVGGRADTQYF. CDR3 DNA sequence: TGCGCCAGCAGCCAAGAAGTAGGGGGCCGCGCAGATACGCAGTATTTT.

This clonotype was observed a few times. The chain employs TRBV4-1 and TRBJ2-5; 9 bases align to TRBD1. The CDR3 contains 16 residues. CDR1 is MGHRA and CDR2 is YSYEKL in the germline V gene. Trimming removed 7 bases from V and 5 bases from J; junction bases left unmatched: 14. The CDR3 region has the DNA TGCGCCAGCACCCTGGGTGGGACAGGGTTTTCCGAGACCCAGTACTTC. Amino acids: CASTLGGTGFSETQYF.

This clonotype was observed a few times. CDR3 loop: CAWRQDGNEQFF. CDR3 sequence (DNA): TGTGCCTGGAGACAGGACGGGAATGAGCAGTTCTTC. The rearrangement uses TRBV30 and TRBJ2-1; possible D gene TRBD1, 5 bases. The CDR3 totals 12 residues. Germline V gene lookup returns CDR1 GTSNPN and CDR2 SVGIG (reference sequence). Trimming pared 3 bases from V and 7 bases from J, leaving 10 bases between.

The chain joins TRBV29-1 to TRBJ2-1, with D possibly matching TRBD1 (5 bases). Germline loops: CDR1 SQVTM, CDR2 ANQGSEA. V was shortened by 2 bases and J by 1 base, with 9 bases between the two germline ends. The CDR3 runs 14 residues. The DNA for the CDR3 is TGCAGCGTTGAAAACCAGGGTTCCTACAATGAGCAGTTCTTC. Residues: CSVENQGSYNEQFF.